The source of this TCR beta chain is a study of T-cell reconstitution after alpha-beta-depleted transplantation in children. Broader study findings: It was reported that alpha-beta T cells came from several hundred expanded graft clones (about two months after transplant).

CDR1 SGHRS and CDR2 YFSETQ come from the germline V gene. The CDR3 has 17 amino acids. Trimming stripped 0 bases from V and 6 bases from J, with 22 bases between. Of note for this clonotype: Its antigen is undetermined.

It was with unique molecular identifiers that the TCRbeta library was prepared. Each CDR3 protein gets one entry after TCRdb re-called the PCR reads with MiXCR. The table has hundreds of thousands of distinct CDR3 sequences, less than 15% seen once. Source: PBMCs, taken before TCRalphabeta/CD19-depleted stem cell transplant. The chain is built from TRBV5-1 and TRBJ2-7; D tentatively reads TRBD1 or TRBD2 (6 bases each). The origin of this receptor is a girl aged 2 to 9 with congenital amegakaryocytic thrombocytopenia, due to receive a stem cell transplant. CDR3 nucleotide sequence: TGCGCCAGCAGCTTGGGAAGTAGGGGGGACTTACTTTCCGAGCAGTACTTC. Protein sequence: CASSLGSRGDLLSEQYF.